Presented here are 8 T cell receptor beta chains from one specimen sequenced in a study of T cell repertoires in cytomegalovirus infection. MiXCR was run by TCRdb on the reads, yielding one entry per CDR3 protein. The sample shows over 150,000 distinct CDR3 sequences, about an eighth of them seen only once. Specimen: PBMCs. All receptors come from a human donor in good health (CMV status not recorded). Some clones in this sample may be carry-over from other donors' samples.

The table lists this clonotype with many counts. The CDR3 coding sequence is TGTGCCAGCAGCTTAGAGTGGGGCAGGGGGATTTCTGGAAACACCATATATTTT. Translating it yields CASSLEWGRGISGNTIYF. The V gene is TRBV7-8, the J gene TRBJ1-3; 7 bases fit TRBD1. Germline loops: CDR1 SGHVS, CDR2 FQNEAQ. V lost 1 base to trimming and J lost 1 base; unmatched junction nucleotides: 10. This CDR3 spans 18 amino acids.

There are a few counts of this clonotype. This chain joins TRBV28 and TRBJ1-1; 7 bases map to TRBD1. Germline-derived CDR1 and CDR2 are MDHEN and SYDVKM. V shed 7 bases and J 4 bases; nucleotides not matched to a gene: 9. This CDR3 has 14 residues. The CDR3 loop reads CASTPIDRVTEAFF. DNA for the CDR3: TGTGCCAGCACTCCCATTGACAGGGTCACTGAAGCTTTCTTT. Variable domain in full (rest from reference TRBV28 and TRBJ1-1): DVKVTQSSRYLVKRTGEKVFLECVQDMDHENMFWYRQDPGLGLRLIYFSYDVKMKEKGDIPEGYSVSREKKERFSLILESASTNQTSMYLCASTPIDRVTEAFFGQGTRLTVV.

This clonotype has just a few counts. The gene calls are TRBV20-1 and TRBJ2-5; 9 bases line up with TRBD1. This CDR3 is built from 14 residues. The junction had 2 bases not matched to a gene; V was cut back by 2 bases and J by 1 base. In germline, CDR1 is DFQATT, CDR2 SNEGSKA (reference sequence). The CDR3 DNA sequence: TGCAGTGCTAGACGGACAGGGGCCCAAGAGACCCAGTACTTC. Residues: CSARRTGAQETQYF.

This sequence joins TRBV15 and TRBJ2-7; D is possibly TRBD1 or TRBD2 (5 bases each). V was clipped by 5 bases and J by 4 bases, with 18 bases between them. This CDR3 has 15 amino acids. Germline V gene sequence: CDR1 LNHNV, CDR2 YYDKDF (reference sequence). Written as DNA, the CDR3 is TGTGCCACCAGCTCACCTAGGGGACGGCTTTACGAGCAGTACTTC. Protein sequence: CATSSPRGRLYEQYF. The variable domain in full, with the rest retrieved from reference TRBV15 and TRBJ2-7, is DAMVIQNPRYQVTQFGKPVTLSCSQTLNHNVMYWYQQKSSQAPKLLFHYYDKDFNNEADTPDNFQSRRPNTSFCFLDIRSPGLGDTAMYLCATSSPRGRLYEQYFGPGTRLTVT.

This clonotype was counted at least ten times. The rearrangement uses TRBV6-5 and TRBJ2-3; no definite D call. CDR1 is MNHEY, CDR2 SVGAGI, per germline. The CDR3 extends over 15 amino acids. Trimming cost V 2 bases and J 3 bases, with 12 bases left between them. The CDR3 protein is CASSYRRLSTDTQYF. CDR3 nucleotide sequence: TGTGCCAGCAGTTACCGCCGCTTAAGTACAGATACGCAGTATTTT.

This clonotype was seen at least ten times. This rearrangement joins TRBV7-2 to TRBJ1-1, with D possibly matching TRBD1 (5 bases). The ends were cut back, 1 base at V and 2 bases at J, with 11 bases in the middle. The CDR3 covers 15 residues. CDR1 is SGHTA, CDR2 FQGNSA, per germline. The CDR3 loop reads CASSLDPGGNTEAFF. As DNA, the CDR3 is TGTGCCAGCAGCTTAGACCCGGGGGGAAACACTGAAGCTTTCTTT.

This clonotype was observed a handful of times. V gene TRBV11-3 combines with J gene TRBJ2-2, with 16 bases fitting TRBD2. Germline V gives CDR1 SGHNT, CDR2 YENEEA. This CDR3 is 23 amino acids long. V shed 2 bases, J shed 6 bases, and the junction held 21 bases outside the gene matches. This CDR3 reads CASSLSDGQTGLAGGEKPGELFF. The CDR3 bases are TGTGCCAGCAGCTTATCGGATGGGCAGACGGGACTAGCGGGAGGGGAGAAACCCGGGGAGCTGTTTTTT.

This clonotype was observed at least ten times. V is TRBV7-6 and J is TRBJ1-3, with 7 nucleotides matching TRBD1. This CDR3 is built from 16 residues. V dropped 5 bases and J dropped 0; count of bases not matched to a gene: 7. Germline values: CDR1 SGHVS, CDR2 FNYEAQ. CDR3 coding DNA: TGTGCCAGCAGCGCCCAGGGGGTTGACTCTGGAAACACCATATATTTT. This codes for CASSAQGVDSGNTIYF.